This passage covers 14 T cell receptor beta chains from one sample sequenced in a study of blood T cell repertoires in COVID-19. Sequenced by immunoSEQ multiplex PCR; TCRdb stores in-frame clones only, minus some. The table has 240,000 or so clones, around 85% seen once. The source material was peripheral blood. Source of these receptors: an elderly woman with acute or convalescent COVID-19.

The chain links TRBV2 to TRBJ1-2; D not resolved. CDR3 size: 13 residues. The germline V and J ends were trimmed by 6 bases and 7 bases, with 15 bases remaining between them. From germline, CDR1 is SNHLY and CDR2 FYNNEI. The chain's CDR3 is CASSLKTEGGYTF. The DNA for the CDR3 is TGTGCCAGCAGCCTAAAGACGGAGGGTGGCTACACCTTC.

The gene calls are TRBV6-5 and TRBJ2-5; a possible D gene is TRBD2 (5 bases). The germline gives CDR1 MNHEY, CDR2 SVGAGI. The CDR3 is made up of 13 amino acids. The germline V and J ends were trimmed by 6 bases and 2 bases, with 10 bases remaining between them. CDR3 in amino acids: CASRRTQQETQYF. CDR3 coding DNA: TGTGCCAGCAGGCGGACTCAGCAAGAGACCCAGTACTTC.

V usage is TRBV18 and J usage is TRBJ1-5, with TRBD1 as a possible D gene (5 bases). V was trimmed by 4 bases and J by 3 bases, leaving 7 bases between them. Looked up from germline, CDR1 is KGHSH and CDR2 is LQKENI. This CDR3 is built from 13 residues. The CDR3 loop reads CASSQDNNQPQHF. DNA for the CDR3: TGTGCCAGCTCACAGGACAACAATCAGCCCCAGCATTTT.

The CDR3 spells CASSLTGSTSNEKLFF. For the CDR3, the DNA is TGTGCCAGCAGTCTTACCGGGTCCACGAGTAATGAAAAACTGTTTTTT. This chain links TRBV28 with TRBJ1-4; D gene ambiguous. The CDR3 spans 16 residues. Looked up from germline, CDR1 is MDHEN and CDR2 is SYDVKM. The V gene lost 5 bases and the J gene lost 4 bases, with 17 bases spanning the gap.

The chain is built from TRBV6-5 and TRBJ1-5; 7 bases are shared with TRBD1. Germline V gene sequence: CDR1 MNHEY, CDR2 SVGAGI. The V and J ends lost 6 bases and 6 bases, in that order; junction bases with no gene match: 8. CDR3 length: 14 amino acids. CDR3 nucleotides: TGTGCCAGCAGCGCCCGACAGGGTCGTCAGCCCCAGCATTTT. Translated, it gives CASSARQGRQPQHF.

The J gene is TRBJ1-6, the V gene TRBV6-5, with D possibly being TRBD1 (5 bases). The CDR3 is made up of 15 amino acids. Germline CDR1 is MNHEY and CDR2 is SVGAGI. Trimming cost V 7 bases and J 7 bases, with 17 bases left between them. CDR3 in amino acids: CASTPAQGHNSPLHF. CDR3 bases: TGTGCCAGCACCCCGGCTCAGGGCCACAATTCACCCCTCCACTTT.

This chain connects TRBV6-5 to TRBJ1-1, with 11 bases that match TRBD1. This CDR3 has 12 amino acids. Germline V CDR1 and CDR2: MNHEY, SVGAGI. Trimming at V came to 7 bases and at J to 9 bases, leaving 4 bases not matched to a gene. The DNA for the CDR3 is TGTGCCAGCACGGACAGGGGGCTACAAGCTTTCTTT. Translating it yields CASTDRGLQAFF.

On this clone: The DNA is left out, because the CDR3 cannot be placed on it with certainty; the CDR3 is given as TCRdb lists it. The V gene is TRBV21-1, the J gene TRBJ1-1; the D segment call TRBD1 is taken from the table without a DNA check. TRBV21-1 is assigned pseudogene status. The CDR3 is 14 amino acids long, termini counted. CDR3 protein: CAPKVGQGAPEAFF.

V and J are TRBV4-1 and TRBJ2-7; tentatively, D is TRBD2 (6 bases). The CDR3 loop spans 16 amino acids. The V end lost 0 bases, the J end lost 0 bases, and 12 bases lay between the germline ends. The germline CDR1 and CDR2 sequences are MGHRA and YSYEKL. The CDR3 DNA reads as TGCGCCAGCAGCCAAGATAGCGGCGGAATCTCCTACGAGCAGTACTTC. This translates into CASSQDSGGISYEQYF.

The CDR3 coding sequence is TGTGCCAGCAGTTTATCGGGGTTCGGTCGGGGCACCGGGGAGCTGTTTTTT. Its translation is CASSLSGFGRGTGELFF. The chain joins TRBV28 to TRBJ2-2; D is possibly TRBD2 (5 bases). Germline assignment: CDR1 MDHEN and CDR2 SYDVKM. V was clipped by 1 base and J by 4 bases, with 16 bases between them. The CDR3 is made up of 17 amino acids. Using reference TRBV28 and TRBJ2-2 for the parts outside the CDR3, the full variable domain is DVKVTQSSRYLVKRTGEKVFLECVQDMDHENMFWYRQDPGLGLRLIYFSYDVKMKEKGDIPEGYSVSREKKERFSLILESASTNQTSMYLCASSLSGFGRGTGELFFGEGSRLTVL.

V and J are TRBV19 and TRBJ2-1; TRBD2 matches at 15 bases. With V trimmed by 4 bases and J by 0 bases, 4 bases remained unmatched. CDR1 is LNHDA, CDR2 SQIVND, per germline (reference sequence). This CDR3 is built from 18 residues. CDR3 nucleotides: TGTGCCAGTAGTAGTGGGACTAGCGGGGGGTACTCCTACAATGAGCAGTTCTTC. Amino acid sequence: CASSSGTSGGYSYNEQFF.

This clone was recorded only once. This chain joins TRBV6-5 and TRBJ2-7; D is unclear. This CDR3 is built from 16 residues. With 1 base removed from V and 6 bases from J, the gap between germline ends came to 19 bases. Germline V CDR1 and CDR2: MNHEY, SVGAGI. The CDR3 loop is CASSYFGGRLNGEQYF. CDR3 in DNA: TGTGCCAGCAGTTACTTCGGTGGGCGCCTAAATGGCGAGCAGTACTTC.

This clone was picked up a small number of times. A junction end diverges from the germline sequence, so it may reflect a read error. The V and J genes are TRBV4-1 and TRBJ2-3; TRBD2 agrees at 8 bases. CDR3 length: 16 residues. Germline V gives CDR1 MGHRA, CDR2 YSYEKL. The CDR3 spells CARSRGRGASTDTQYF. The CDR3, as DNA: TGCGCCCGCAGCCGGGGGCGGGGGGCCTCCACAGATACGCAGTATTTT.

The CDR3 nucleotides read TGCGCCAGCAGCCAAGAGGGTACAGGGTACTATGGCTACACCTTC. Protein sequence: CASSQEGTGYYGYTF. The V call is TRBV4-1, the J call TRBJ1-2, with D tentatively TRBD1 (6 bases). V was clipped by 0 bases and J by 3 bases, with 11 bases between them. This CDR3 comprises 15 residues. Looked up from germline, CDR1 is MGHRA and CDR2 is YSYEKL.